The T cell receptor beta chain described here comes from a study of OX40 agonist ivuxolimab in advanced cancers. Study-level background: The costimulatory receptor OX40 (CD134) was targeted by ivuxolimab, a fully human IgG2 agonistic monoclonal antibody. The purpose of peripheral TCRbeta sequencing was to test whether ivuxolimab changed TCR sequence diversity and led to clonal T-cell expansion. Patients were allowed to have had prior anti-PD-1, anti-PD-L1 or anti-CTLA-4 therapy, and about 40% of the dose-escalation patients had been treated with checkpoint inhibitors. The dose-escalation cohort was roughly 83% male with a mean age of around 62 years, ranging from about 20 to 85. Three dose-escalation patients achieved partial responses, one with hepatocellular carcinoma and two with cutaneous melanoma. Of the 50 to 55 dose-escalation patients, hepatocellular carcinoma was present in roughly 19, melanoma in roughly 15, renal cell carcinoma in 9 and head and neck cancer in 9. The monotherapy dose-escalation portion (N of about 47 patients) of the phase I ivuxolimab trial is reported in the paper. Intravenous ivuxolimab was administered to patients every 2 weeks at six dose levels: 0.01, 0.1, 0.3, 1.5, 3 and 10 mg/kg. General study outcomes and caveats: Partial responders in the 0.1-3.0 mg/kg groups had among the lowest normalized peripheral clonal expansion, especially among CD8+ T cells. At doses from 0.1 to 3.0 mg/kg, clonal expansion was seen in both CD4+ and CD8+ blood T cells between baseline and week 6. On average, CD8+ T cells showed more expanded clones than CD4+ T cells after ivuxolimab. Low levels of normalized T-cell clonal expansion were also shown by some nonresponding patients. Which antigens the clonally expanded peripheral T cells were specific for was not determined.

The germline V gene sets CDR1 to SNHLY and CDR2 to FYNNEI. The CDR3 runs 14 residues from the cysteine to the phenylalanine. Only the CDR3 DNA is retained, 42 bases long and in frame from the first base. V was cut back by 10 bases and J by 4 bases, leaving a gap of 17 bases between them. The trial excluded patients who had a history of autoimmune disease or were on systemic immunosuppression. Peripheral blood for TCR sequencing was drawn from every dose cohort at baseline, at cycle 4 day 1 and at cycle 7 day 1. The samples were drawn from a first-in-human, open-label, multicenter phase I dose-escalation trial of ivuxolimab. Adults with locally advanced or metastatic melanoma, renal cell, hepatocellular, or head and neck squamous cell carcinoma were enrolled in the trial. Before TCR sequencing, CD4+ T cells and CD8+ T cells from peripheral blood were sorted into separate populations. As for this clone: Its antigen specificity is not known. No base-level quality is on record; no much larger clone is a single base apart.

Genomic DNA was extracted from sorted cells for sequencing of the TCRbeta CDR3 region. The immunoSEQ Assay was used to sequence the TCRbeta CDR3 regions. Imported from immuneACCESS, the table was reduced by TCRdb to in-frame sequences with V and J called. These copies leave out some clones; in studies compared against another copy, an unresolved V gene accounts for under half, and the cause of the remainder is not known. This sample lists tens of thousands of clones; 80% to 95% were detected once. The ten largest make up 0.44% of the sample. The source material was CD4+ or CD8+ T cells sorted from blood, sampled in a trial of the OX40 agonist ivuxolimab. This TCR came from an adult with an advanced solid tumor such as melanoma, head and neck, liver or kidney cancer. The chain couples TRBV2 to TRBJ2-1; the D gene cannot be resolved reliably. CDR3 protein: CATADLPEYNEQFF. The DNA sequence is TGTGCCACTGCGGACCTTCCGGAGTACAATGAGCAGTTCTTC.